This is a list of T cell receptor beta chains from one sample in a study. In TCRdb, the 5' RACE reads were re-called with MiXCR into one record per CDR3 protein. Of about 9,000 distinct CDR3 sequences listed, under 60% were seen once; the top ten hold 5%. The sample was memory CD4+ T cells sorted from a lymph node. The receptors were sampled from a female donor with breast cancer. Both conserved end residues are part of each CDR3. Fields, in order: D gene, J gene, V gene, clone size, CDR3 DNA, CDR3 protein. The D gene is left open where the match is weak. The listing skips clone size in some rows; elsewhere it reads once, few, many or a size class.

d_gene: .; j_gene: TRBJ1-6; v_gene: TRBV12-3/TRBV12-4; abundance: once; CDR3nt: TGTGCCAGCAGTTTGCGTGGTGGAGGGAGGAATAATTCACCCCTCCACTTT; CDR3aa: CASSLRGGGRNNSPLHF
d_gene: TRBD2; j_gene: TRBJ2-5; v_gene: TRBV12-3/TRBV12-4; abundance: .; CDR3nt: TGTGCCAGCAGTTTGTCGGGGGGGAAAGAGACCCAGTACTTC; CDR3aa: CASSLSGGKETQYF
d_gene: .; j_gene: TRBJ2-1; v_gene: TRBV2; abundance: few; CDR3nt: TGTGCCAGCAACGCGGCAGGCTACAATGAGCAGTTCTTC; CDR3aa: CASNAAGYNEQFF
d_gene: TRBD1; j_gene: TRBJ1-1; v_gene: TRBV20-1; abundance: .; CDR3nt: TGCAGTGCTAGTGGGGGACAGAGGGGGACTGAAGCTTTCTTT; CDR3aa: CSASGGQRGTEAFF
d_gene: TRBD2; j_gene: TRBJ2-1; v_gene: TRBV10-3; abundance: .; CDR3nt: TGTGCCAGTAGCCTGACTAGCGGAATTAACAATGAGCAGTTCTTC; CDR3aa: CASSLTSGINNEQFF
d_gene: TRBD1; j_gene: TRBJ2-5; v_gene: TRBV7-6; abundance: .; CDR3nt: TGTGCCAGCAGCCTCGGGACAGCCCAAGAGACCCAGTACTTC; CDR3aa: CASSLGTAQETQYF
d_gene: .; j_gene: TRBJ2-3; v_gene: TRBV7-3; abundance: .; CDR3nt: TGTGCCAGCAGCTTAACGGGGGTAAACACAGATACGCAGTATTTT; CDR3aa: CASSLTGVNTDTQYF
d_gene: .; j_gene: TRBJ2-1; v_gene: TRBV28; abundance: .; CDR3nt: TGTGCCAGCAGTCCCTCTGGCTTTTTGAACAACGAGCAGTTCTTC; CDR3aa: CASSPSGFLNNEQFF
d_gene: TRBD1; j_gene: TRBJ2-7; v_gene: TRBV18; abundance: .; CDR3nt: TGTGCCAGCACACCAGGACAGGGTAGTTACGAGCAGTACTTC; CDR3aa: CASTPGQGSYEQYF
d_gene: .; j_gene: TRBJ1-4; v_gene: TRBV29-1; abundance: few; CDR3nt: TGCAGCGCGTACCAGGACACCTCTAATGAAAAACTGTTTTTT; CDR3aa: CSAYQDTSNEKLFF
d_gene: .; j_gene: TRBJ1-2; v_gene: TRBV20-1; abundance: .; CDR3nt: TGCAGTGCTAGCTTCCCCGGGCAGAACTATGGCTACACCTTC; CDR3aa: CSASFPGQNYGYTF
d_gene: .; j_gene: TRBJ2-3; v_gene: TRBV10-3; abundance: .; CDR3nt: TGTGCCATCAGTGCAGCTGAGGATACGCAGTATTTT; CDR3aa: CAISAAEDTQYF
d_gene: .; j_gene: TRBJ2-3; v_gene: TRBV7-2; abundance: few; CDR3nt: TGTGCCAGCAGCTTAAGGGATACGCAGTATTTT; CDR3aa: CASSLRDTQYF
d_gene: .; j_gene: TRBJ2-6; v_gene: TRBV5-1; abundance: .; CDR3nt: TGCGCCAGCAGCTTGGCACGGGGTCCAACCTCTGGGGCCAACGTCCTGACTTTC; CDR3aa: CASSLARGPTSGANVLTF
d_gene: .; j_gene: TRBJ1-1; v_gene: TRBV5-1; abundance: .; CDR3nt: TGCGCCAGCAGCCCCCCCGGAAGGAACACTGAAGCTTTCTTT; CDR3aa: CASSPPGRNTEAFF
d_gene: .; j_gene: TRBJ2-1; v_gene: TRBV7-6; abundance: .; CDR3nt: TGTGCCAGCAGCCCCGTGGGCAGGAAGAGTGAGCAGTTCTTC; CDR3aa: CASSPVGRKSEQFF
d_gene: .; j_gene: TRBJ1-1; v_gene: TRBV5-6; abundance: once; CDR3nt: TGTGCCAGCAGCTGGTCGTGGACAGAAGACACTGAAGCTTTCTTT; CDR3aa: CASSWSWTEDTEAFF
d_gene: .; j_gene: TRBJ1-5; v_gene: TRBV5-1; abundance: .; CDR3nt: TGCGCCAGCAGCTCAGGGGAGAGCAATCAGCCCCAGCATTTT; CDR3aa: CASSSGESNQPQHF
d_gene: .; j_gene: TRBJ2-1; v_gene: TRBV12-3/TRBV12-4; abundance: large; CDR3nt: TGTGCCAGCAGCCCTACTACGCCCCTATACAATGAGCAGTTCTTC; CDR3aa: CASSPTTPLYNEQFF
d_gene: .; j_gene: TRBJ1-2; v_gene: TRBV4-2; abundance: .; CDR3nt: TGTGCCAGCAGCCAAGAGTCGACGGGCTATGGCTACACCTTC; CDR3aa: CASSQESTGYGYTF
d_gene: TRBD2; j_gene: TRBJ2-7; v_gene: TRBV10-3; abundance: medium-sized; CDR3nt: TGTGCCATCAGTGATTCTAGCGGGGACTACGAGCAGTACTTC; CDR3aa: CAISDSSGDYEQYF
d_gene: TRBD1; j_gene: TRBJ1-5; v_gene: TRBV6-5; abundance: few; CDR3nt: TGTGCCAGCAGCAGGACAGGTTTTGTTCAGCCCCAGCATTTT; CDR3aa: CASSRTGFVQPQHF
d_gene: TRBD2; j_gene: TRBJ2-7; v_gene: TRBV12-3/TRBV12-4; abundance: .; CDR3nt: TGTGCCAGCAGTGTAGCGGGAGGAACCTACGAGCAGTACTTC; CDR3aa: CASSVAGGTYEQYF
d_gene: .; j_gene: TRBJ2-1; v_gene: TRBV6-1; abundance: once; CDR3nt: TGTGCCAGCAGGCCGACCTCTAGCGAGAGCTCCTACAATGAGCAGTTCTTC; CDR3aa: CASRPTSSESSYNEQFF
d_gene: .; j_gene: TRBJ1-4; v_gene: TRBV5-5; abundance: few; CDR3nt: TGTGCCAGCAGCTTGGGACAAGATAATGAAAAACTGTTTTTT; CDR3aa: CASSLGQDNEKLFF
d_gene: .; j_gene: TRBJ1-2; v_gene: TRBV2; abundance: .; CDR3nt: TGTGCCAGCAGCGCCCAAGATGGCTACACCTTC; CDR3aa: CASSAQDGYTF
d_gene: .; j_gene: TRBJ1-1; v_gene: TRBV5-1; abundance: .; CDR3nt: TGCGCCAGCAGCCCCCGTTATGCGAACACTGAAGCTTTCTTT; CDR3aa: CASSPRYANTEAFF
d_gene: TRBD2; j_gene: TRBJ2-5; v_gene: TRBV7-2; abundance: .; CDR3nt: TGTGCCAGCAGCTTAGTATGGCGGGAGGTTGAGACCCAGTACTTC; CDR3aa: CASSLVWREVETQYF
d_gene: TRBD1; j_gene: TRBJ2-2; v_gene: TRBV5-1; abundance: few; CDR3nt: TGCGCCAGCAGCGCCGGGGACAGGCGAGCCGGGGAGCTGTTTTTT; CDR3aa: CASSAGDRRAGELFF
d_gene: TRBD2; j_gene: TRBJ2-2; v_gene: TRBV20-1; abundance: .; CDR3nt: TGCAGTGCTAGAGATAAGAGGGAGGGCGGCGGGGAGCTGTTTTTT; CDR3aa: CSARDKREGGGELFF
d_gene: .; j_gene: TRBJ2-3; v_gene: TRBV7-9; abundance: medium-sized; CDR3nt: TGTGCCAGCAGCTTACGGGCAGGACTCACAGATACGCAGTATTTT; CDR3aa: CASSLRAGLTDTQYF
d_gene: .; j_gene: TRBJ1-4; v_gene: TRBV4-3; abundance: .; CDR3nt: TGCGCCAGCAGCACAGGGCTCAGGAGCCACGATGAAAAACTGTTTTTT; CDR3aa: CASSTGLRSHDEKLFF
d_gene: TRBD1; j_gene: TRBJ2-1; v_gene: TRBV10-3; abundance: .; CDR3nt: TGTGCCATCAGTGAATCAGGGGGCGCATTAAATGAGCAGTTCTTC; CDR3aa: CAISESGGALNEQFF
d_gene: .; j_gene: TRBJ1-2; v_gene: TRBV20-1; abundance: large; CDR3nt: TGCAGTGCTGGCAGAGATAGGGTGGGCTACACCTTC; CDR3aa: CSAGRDRVGYTF
d_gene: .; j_gene: TRBJ2-2; v_gene: TRBV30; abundance: few; CDR3nt: TGTGCCTTCCCCCTGGGATCAGGGGAGCTGTTTTTT; CDR3aa: CAFPLGSGELFF
d_gene: .; j_gene: TRBJ2-6; v_gene: TRBV6-4; abundance: few; CDR3nt: TGTGCCAGCAGTGCCGACAGCTCTGGGGCCAACGTCCTGACTTTC; CDR3aa: CASSADSSGANVLTF
d_gene: .; j_gene: TRBJ2-3; v_gene: TRBV20-1; abundance: .; CDR3nt: TGCAGTGCTAGAAACCGGAACACAGATACGCAGTATTTT; CDR3aa: CSARNRNTDTQYF
d_gene: .; j_gene: TRBJ1-1; v_gene: TRBV7-2; abundance: .; CDR3nt: TGTGCCAGCAGAGTACAGCCGAACACTGAAGCTTTCTTT; CDR3aa: CASRVQPNTEAFF
d_gene: TRBD1; j_gene: TRBJ2-5; v_gene: TRBV7-3; abundance: .; CDR3nt: TGTGCCAGCAGCTCCGACAGGGGCCAAAGGACCCAGTACTTC; CDR3aa: CASSSDRGQRTQYF
d_gene: .; j_gene: TRBJ2-5; v_gene: TRBV18; abundance: few; CDR3nt: TGTGCCAGCTCACTTCAAGGGCCCCAGTACTTC; CDR3aa: CASSLQGPQYF
d_gene: TRBD2; j_gene: TRBJ2-3; v_gene: TRBV10-1; abundance: .; CDR3nt: TGCGCCAGCAGCCGACTAGCGGTCACAGATACGCAGTATTTT; CDR3aa: CASSRLAVTDTQYF
d_gene: .; j_gene: TRBJ2-7; v_gene: TRBV19; abundance: once; CDR3nt: TGTGCCTCCTCTAGCTCCCGACAGAATACCGAGCAGTACTTC; CDR3aa: CASSSSRQNTEQYF
d_gene: TRBD1; j_gene: TRBJ1-2; v_gene: TRBV7-8; abundance: .; CDR3nt: TGTGCCAGCAGCCTCCCGGGACAGCAGAAGTATGGCTACACCTTC; CDR3aa: CASSLPGQQKYGYTF
d_gene: .; j_gene: TRBJ2-5; v_gene: TRBV6-2/TRBV6-3; abundance: .; CDR3nt: TGTGCCAGCAGCCCCGAAGAGACCCAGTACTTC; CDR3aa: CASSPEETQYF
d_gene: TRBD1; j_gene: TRBJ1-2; v_gene: TRBV18; abundance: .; CDR3nt: TGTGCCAGCTCACCGGGACAGTATGGCTACACCTTC; CDR3aa: CASSPGQYGYTF
d_gene: TRBD1; j_gene: TRBJ2-5; v_gene: TRBV11-2; abundance: medium-sized; CDR3nt: TGTGCCAGCAGACGGCCGCTCCGACAGGGAGAAGAGACCCAGTACTTC; CDR3aa: CASRRPLRQGEETQYF
d_gene: .; j_gene: TRBJ2-3; v_gene: TRBV29-1; abundance: .; CDR3nt: TGCAGCGTTGTATCGGGGGGCGCCCCGGCAGATACGCAGTATTTT; CDR3aa: CSVVSGGAPADTQYF
d_gene: TRBD2; j_gene: TRBJ2-1; v_gene: TRBV19; abundance: .; CDR3nt: TGTGCCAGTAGTCGGACTAGCGGGGGTCTGTACAATGAGCAGTTCTTC; CDR3aa: CASSRTSGGLYNEQFF
d_gene: .; j_gene: TRBJ1-2; v_gene: TRBV6-2/TRBV6-3; abundance: .; CDR3nt: TGTGCCAGCAGTTACGCGACAGAAGCTAACTATGGCTACACCTTC; CDR3aa: CASSYATEANYGYTF